The 31 T cell receptor beta chains reported below all come from one sample, sequenced in a study of blood T cell repertoires in COVID-19 (TCRdb year 2020). Library preparation was by the immunoSEQ multiplex PCR assay. TCRdb stores this immuneACCESS table with in-frame sequences only. Part of the clones is absent; in the studies checked, under half of the shortfall reflects unresolved V genes, and no reason is known for the rest. The sample yields about 83,000 clones; approximately 90% were counted once. The top ten hold 3% of the sample. Sequenced material: peripheral blood. Receptors were obtained from a woman aged 45-65 years with active or convalescent COVID-19.

The V call is TRBV19, the J call TRBJ1-1; perhaps TRBD1 as D (6 bases). V lost 2 bases and J lost 4, with 11 bases in between. This CDR3 spans 14 amino acids. Germline CDR1 reads LNHDA; CDR2 reads SQIVND (reference sequence). CDR3 loop: CASSIRGGGTEAFF. The CDR3 nucleotides read TGTGCCAGTAGTATAAGGGGAGGGGGCACTGAAGCTTTCTTT. The full variable domain, in which reference TRBV19 and TRBJ1-1 provide the parts outside the CDR3, is DGGITQSPKYLFRKEGQNVTLSCEQNLNHDAMYWYRQDPGQGLRLIYYSQIVNDFQKGDIAEGYSVSREKKESFPLTVTSAQKNPTAFYLCASSIRGGGTEAFFGQGTRLTVV.

This clone was seen more than once but under ten times. The rearrangement uses TRBV6-6 and TRBJ2-1; 12 nucleotides align to TRBD1. CDR1 is MNHNY, CDR2 SVGAGI, per germline (reference sequence). The CDR3 is made up of 18 amino acids. V was clipped by 5 bases and J by 1 base; unmatched bases: 9. The CDR3 DNA sequence: TGTGCCAGCAGTCTAGGGACAGGGGGCCCGTCGTCCTACAATGAGCAGTTCTTC. It yields the protein CASSLGTGGPSSYNEQFF.

This chain uses TRBV27 with TRBJ1-1; no clear D gene. This CDR3 is 14 amino acids long. V lost 5 bases and J lost 4, with 14 bases in between. Germline V gene data show CDR1 as MNHEY and CDR2 as SMNVEV (reference sequence). CDR3 loop: CASSTGLSATEAFF. CDR3 bases: TGTGCCAGCAGTACCGGGTTGTCAGCCACTGAAGCTTTCTTT.

The chain joins TRBV3-1 (or the pseudogene TRBV3-2) to TRBJ1-1; TRBD1 is a possible D gene (5 bases). Germline V gives CDR1 LGHDT, CDR2 YNNKEL (reference sequence). The CDR3 consists of 15 residues. V shed 0 bases and J shed 2 bases, with 10 bases lying between them. DNA for the CDR3: TGTGCCAGCAGCCAAGAAAGGGGTTTAAACACTGAAGCTTTCTTT. This translates into CASSQERGLNTEAFF.

The chain is built from TRBV7-2 and TRBJ2-1; 8 nucleotides align to TRBD1. Germline loops: CDR1 SGHTA, CDR2 FQGNSA. The CDR3 has 15 residues. The J segment lost 6 bases and the V segment lost 4 bases, leaving 8 bases of the junction unmatched. The CDR3 DNA is TGTGCCAGCAGCTCAACCGGGACAGGCACCAATGAGCAGTTCTTC. Encoded protein: CASSSTGTGTNEQFF.

There are a few counts of this clone. The chain employs TRBV10-1 and TRBJ2-2; possible D gene TRBD2, 6 bases. V lost 6 bases to trimming and J lost 3 bases, with 11 bases between them. CDR1 and CDR2 (germline): WNHNN, SYGVQD (reference sequence). This CDR3 region has 14 residues. CDR3 DNA sequence: TGCGCCAGCAGAACGGAGGGAGACACCGGGGAGCTGTTTTTT. Protein: CASRTEGDTGELFF.

CDR3 nucleotide sequence: TGTGCCTATTTAGTAGGGGCTCCCTACGAGCAGTACTTC. Translating gives CAYLVGAPYEQYF. The chain employs TRBV14 and TRBJ2-7, with D perhaps TRBD1 (5 bases). Germline V gene sequence: CDR1 SGHDN, CDR2 FVKESK. The V end lost 11 bases, the J end lost 2 bases, and 16 bases lay between the germline ends. The CDR3 is 13 amino acids.

The gene calls are TRBV7-9 and TRBJ1-1, with TRBD1 identical over 7 bases. CDR3 length: 15 amino acids. In germline, CDR1 is SEHNR, CDR2 FQNEAQ (reference sequence). V trimming: 1 base; J trimming: 5 bases; junction bases outside the gene matches: 7. This chain's CDR3 is CASSLGQGVSTEAFF. CDR3 nucleotides: TGTGCCAGCAGCTTAGGTCAGGGGGTGTCAACTGAAGCTTTCTTT.

The V gene is TRBV28, the J gene TRBJ1-2; D may be TRBD1 (5 bases). Trimming removed 4 bases from V and 7 bases from J, with 10 bases in between. The CDR3 extends over 12 amino acids. The germline V gene encodes CDR1 MDHEN and CDR2 SYDVKM. This CDR3 reads CASSWGDVGYTF. CDR3 nucleotides: TGTGCCAGCAGTTGGGGGGATGTTGGCTACACCTTC.

The genes are TRBV19 and TRBJ2-7, with TRBD2 matching over 7 bases. The CDR3 is 13 amino acids. CDR1 and CDR2 from the germline V gene are LNHDA and SQIVND (reference sequence). Losses at the gene ends were 7 bases for V and 3 bases for J; bases not matched to a gene: 6. CDR3 residues: CASKLGGGYEQYF. CDR3 in DNA: TGTGCCAGTAAACTAGGCGGGGGCTACGAGCAGTACTTC.

The chain combines TRBV18 with TRBJ1-6; D unresolved. Germline CDR1 is KGHSH and CDR2 is LQKENI. The CDR3 length is 15 residues. The V gene lost 3 bases and the J gene lost 0 bases, with 6 bases spanning the gap. The DNA for the CDR3 is TGTGCCAGCTCACCGGGGAGCTCCTATAATTCACCCCTCCACTTT. It is translated as CASSPGSSYNSPLHF.

The rearrangement joins TRBV11-1 to TRBJ2-2; 8 bases match TRBD2. Germline V gene data show CDR1 as SGHAT and CDR2 as FQDESV (reference sequence). The CDR3 spans 13 residues. Trimming removed 4 bases from V and 12 bases from J; junction bases left unmatched: 7. In nucleotides, the CDR3 is TGTGCCAGCAGCTCGCGGGGGGCCGGAAAGCTGTTTTTT. This encodes CASSSRGAGKLFF.

This clone was seen once. The rearrangement uses TRBV5-1 and TRBJ2-2, with TRBD1 matching over 9 bases. With 2 bases clipped from V and 5 bases from J, the junction kept 4 bases outside the gene matches. CDR3 length equals 15 residues. CDR1 is SGHRS and CDR2 is YFSETQ in the germline V gene. CDR3 in DNA: TGCGCCAGCAGCTTTCGACAGGGGGGTACCGGGGAGCTGTTTTTT. This sequence encodes CASSFRQGGTGELFF. The full variable domain, completed using reference TRBV5-1 and TRBJ2-2, is KAGVTQTPRYLIKTRGQQVTLSCSPISGHRSVSWYQQTPGQGLQFLFEYFSETQRNKGNFPGRFSGRQFSNSRSEMNVSTLELGDSALYLCASSFRQGGTGELFFGEGSRLTVL.

The J gene is TRBJ1-1, the V gene TRBV11-3, with D tentatively TRBD1 (6 bases). CDR3 length equals 15 residues. V was cut by 2 bases and J by 0 bases, with 10 bases left in between. Germline CDR1 SGHNT, CDR2 YENEEA. The CDR3 bases are TGTGCCAGCAGCTTAAGGGGGGGAGTGAACACTGAAGCTTTCTTT. The encoded protein is CASSLRGGVNTEAFF.

V usage is TRBV15 and J usage is TRBJ1-5; 7 nucleotides match TRBD1. V trimming: 4 bases; J trimming: 1 base; junction bases outside the gene matches: 4. The length of the CDR3 is 15 residues. CDR1 and CDR2 (germline): LNHNV, YYDKDF (reference sequence). CDR3 amino acids: CATSIMGQSNQPQHF. CDR3 bases: TGTGCCACCAGCATTATGGGACAGAGCAATCAGCCCCAGCATTTT.

This clone was counted once. This sequence joins TRBV12-5 and TRBJ1-2; maybe TRBD1 (6 bases). With 5 bases removed from V and 10 bases from J, the gap between germline ends came to 17 bases. The CDR3 covers 13 residues. Looked up from germline, CDR1 is LGHNT and CDR2 is FRNRAP. CDR3 in DNA: TGTGCTAGTGGTCCTCCGACAGGCGAATCCTACACCTTC. Encoded protein: CASGPPTGESYTF.

The V and J genes are TRBV2 and TRBJ2-1; 12 bases map to TRBD2. Per germline, CDR1 SNHLY and CDR2 FYNNEI. The CDR3 covers 17 residues. The V gene end was trimmed by 0 bases and the J gene end by 6 bases; junction bases not matched to a gene: 6. CDR3: CASSEAGLAGGTNEQFF. CDR3 DNA: TGTGCCAGCAGTGAAGCGGGGCTAGCGGGGGGGACCAATGAGCAGTTCTTC.

V is TRBV29-1 and J is TRBJ2-3; D is undetermined. Germline assignment: CDR1 SQVTM and CDR2 ANQGSEA. Trimming removed 0 bases at V and 0 bases at J, with 10 bases between. CDR3 length equals 15 residues. The CDR3 nucleotides read TGCAGCGTTGAAGACCAAACAGTTAGCACAGATACGCAGTATTTT. Amino acids: CSVEDQTVSTDTQYF.

This clone was observed once. V gene TRBV5-1 combines with J gene TRBJ2-7, with 10 bases identical to TRBD1. The germline V gene encodes CDR1 SGHRS and CDR2 YFSETQ. The CDR3 runs 15 residues. V shed 3 bases, J shed 1 base, and the junction held 4 bases outside the gene matches. DNA for the CDR3: TGCGCCAGCAGCTACTGGGACAGGGGATCCTACGAGCAGTACTTC. Amino acid sequence: CASSYWDRGSYEQYF. The full variable domain, rest sourced from reference TRBV5-1 and TRBJ2-7, is KAGVTQTPRYLIKTRGQQVTLSCSPISGHRSVSWYQQTPGQGLQFLFEYFSETQRNKGNFPGRFSGRQFSNSRSEMNVSTLELGDSALYLCASSYWDRGSYEQYFGPGTRLTVT.

The CDR3 protein is CASSLAPDRFNTEAFF. As DNA, the CDR3 is TGTGCCAGCAGCTTGGCCCCAGACAGGTTTAACACTGAAGCTTTCTTT. This chain joins TRBV5-6 and TRBJ1-1; tentative D call: TRBD1 (6 bases). V gave up 0 bases and J gave up 2 bases, with 14 bases separating them. CDR1 and CDR2 (germline): SGHDT, YYEEEE. The CDR3 covers 16 residues. Supplemented by reference TRBV5-6 and TRBJ1-1, the full variable domain reads DAGVTQSPTHLIKTRGQQVTLRCSPKSGHDTVSWYQQALGQGPQFIFQYYEEEERQRGNFPDRFSGHQFPNYSSELNVNALLLGDSALYLCASSLAPDRFNTEAFFGQGTRLTVV.

V is TRBV6-5 and J is TRBJ2-7, with 8 bases identical to TRBD1. The CDR3 contains 13 residues. V shed 6 bases and J 3 bases; nucleotides not matched to a gene: 4. The germline CDR1 and CDR2 sequences are MNHEY and SVGAGI. The CDR3 coding sequence is TGTGCCAGCAGGGGGACAGGTTTCTACGAGCAGTACTTC. Its protein product is CASRGTGFYEQYF.

V and J are TRBV27 and TRBJ1-1; a weak D match, TRBD1 (5 bases). The CDR3 consists of 13 residues. The V end lost 4 bases, the J end lost 1 base, and 7 bases lay between the germline ends. CDR1 is MNHEY and CDR2 is SMNVEV in the germline V gene (reference sequence). CDR3 residues: CASSYRGNTEAFF. CDR3 nucleotides: TGTGCCAGCAGTTATAGGGGGAACACTGAAGCTTTCTTT.

V and J are TRBV5-1 and TRBJ2-3; 7 bases are shared with TRBD2. The germline gives CDR1 SGHRS, CDR2 YFSETQ. This CDR3 has 17 residues. Unmatched junction bases numbered 8, after V lost 0 bases and J lost 1 base. CDR3 sequence reads: CASSLEPGGDRTDTQYF. CDR3 DNA sequence: TGCGCCAGCAGCTTGGAACCGGGGGGTGATCGCACAGATACGCAGTATTTT. Full variable domain (rest looked up from reference TRBV5-1 and TRBJ2-3): KAGVTQTPRYLIKTRGQQVTLSCSPISGHRSVSWYQQTPGQGLQFLFEYFSETQRNKGNFPGRFSGRQFSNSRSEMNVSTLELGDSALYLCASSLEPGGDRTDTQYFGPGTRLTVL.

V usage is TRBV5-3 and J usage is TRBJ1-2; TRBD1 matches at 7 bases. TRBV5-3 is sorted into the ORF group, with uncertain function. The V segment lost 6 bases and the J segment 5 bases; nucleotides outside the gene matches: 10. CDR3 length equals 14 residues. CDR3 amino acids: CARNIPTGIYGYTF. The CDR3 DNA is TGTGCCAGAAATATCCCGACAGGGATATATGGCTACACCTTC.

V usage is TRBV5-6 and J usage is TRBJ1-1; TRBD1 aligns across 8 bases. J lost 4 bases, V lost 2 bases, and 4 bases had no gene match. The CDR3 length is 14 residues. Germline CDR1 and CDR2: SGHDT and YYEEEE. The CDR3 spells CASSFLTGGTEAFF. The CDR3, as DNA: TGTGCCAGCAGCTTCCTAACAGGGGGCACTGAAGCTTTCTTT. Complete variable domain (other parts from reference TRBV5-6 and TRBJ1-1): DAGVTQSPTHLIKTRGQQVTLRCSPKSGHDTVSWYQQALGQGPQFIFQYYEEEERQRGNFPDRFSGHQFPNYSSELNVNALLLGDSALYLCASSFLTGGTEAFFGQGTRLTVV.

The CDR3, as DNA: TGTGCCAGCAGCTTAGGTCACGGGGTAATACAAGAGACCCAGTACTTC. Translation gives CASSLGHGVIQETQYF. The V call is TRBV11-3, the J call TRBJ2-5; a possible D gene is TRBD2 (5 bases). The germline CDR1 and CDR2 sequences are SGHNT and YENEEA. With 1 base removed from V and 2 bases from J, the gap between germline ends came to 14 bases. The CDR3 runs to 16 residues.

The rearrangement links TRBV6-5 to TRBJ1-3, with TRBD1 as a possible D gene (5 bases). The V gene lost 8 bases and the J gene lost 4 bases, with 15 bases spanning the gap. Germline CDR1 reads MNHEY; CDR2 reads SVGAGI. The CDR3 is 14 amino acids. CDR3 loop: CASRGMGRGNTIYF. Here the CDR3 DNA reads TGTGCCAGCCGGGGGATGGGGCGAGGAAACACCATATATTTT.

This chain links TRBV7-9 with TRBJ2-5, with 12 bases fitting TRBD2. CDR3 length equals 16 residues. V shed 5 bases, J shed 3 bases, and the junction held 7 bases outside the gene matches. The germline CDR1 and CDR2 sequences are SEHNR and FQNEAQ (reference sequence). The CDR3 DNA follows: TGTGCCAGCAGCCCTAGCGGGGGGGCCGGTGAAGAGACCCAGTACTTC. Protein sequence: CASSPSGGAGEETQYF.

The chain uses TRBV19 and TRBJ2-4, with 8 bases aligning to TRBD2. V shed 7 bases, J shed 5 bases, and the junction held 7 bases outside the gene matches. The CDR3 consists of 14 residues. Looked up from germline, CDR1 is LNHDA and CDR2 is SQIVND (reference sequence). CDR3 protein: CASTMRGAENIQYF. CDR3 in DNA: TGTGCCAGTACTATGCGGGGGGCCGAAAACATTCAGTACTTC.

The sample holds one count of this clone. V usage is TRBV11-3 and J usage is TRBJ2-5, with 8 bases lining up with TRBD1. V lost 6 bases, J lost 4 bases, and 4 bases stayed unmatched. In germline, CDR1 is SGHNT, CDR2 YENEEA. There are 13 residues in the CDR3. In DNA, the CDR3 is TGTGCCAGCAGACGACAGGGGACAGAGACCCAGTACTTC. Protein: CASRRQGTETQYF.

The chain has TRBV15 and TRBJ2-7; D gene uncertain. Trimming cost V 5 bases and J 4 bases, with 12 bases left between them. Germline V gives CDR1 LNHNV, CDR2 YYDKDF (reference sequence). CDR3 length: 13 amino acids. The CDR3 is CATSEVPLYEQYF. Written as DNA, the CDR3 is TGTGCCACCAGCGAGGTGCCCCTTTACGAGCAGTACTTC.